This TCR beta chain appears in the sequencing data of a study of Tregs in tolerant kidney transplant recipients. Whole-study findings and limits: Validation in larger populations is needed because few patients were studied. Biological reproducibility was not directly addressed, but technical replication error appeared minimal.

A note on this clone: Its antigen remains unidentified.

CD4+CD25+CD127- Tregs, CD4+CD25- non-Tregs, CD4 and CD8 cells were sorted. Repertoires were generated with immunoSEQ multiplex PCR, while TCRdb's copy carries only in-frame clones and drops some. The sample holds some 250,000 clones, about 86% seen once. The germline gives CDR1 MDHEN, CDR2 SYDVKM. CDR3 length: 12 residues. Trimming pared 2 bases from V and 7 bases from J, leaving 8 bases between. This chain uses TRBV28 with TRBJ1-2, with unresolved D. The receptor was derived from a human donor in good health. Sequenced material: CD4+ T cells from blood. The DNA of the CDR3 is TGTGCCAGCAGTTTAGGTTTTGCTGGCTACACCTTC. This encodes CASSLGFAGYTF.